The 29 T cell receptor beta chains below come from one sample, sequenced in a study of Ad26.COV2.S vaccination and SARS-CoV-2 variants. Treatment described: roughly 19 received Ad26.COV2.S at low or high dose, single or two shots; roughly five received placebo; per-sample allocation not given. On day 63 after the first injection, vaccine and placebo recipients gave samples. Here immunoSEQ multiplex PCR was the method, and the copy in TCRdb shows in-frame clones only, minus some. The sample carries about 350,000 clones, roughly 90% recorded once. The source material was peripheral blood, sampled in a trial of Ad26.COV2.S vaccine versus placebo. The receptors stem from a person between 18 and 59 years old who received the Ad26.COV2.S COVID-19 vaccine or a placebo.

V is TRBV18 and J is TRBJ2-7, with TRBD2 identical over 7 bases. The germline gives CDR1 KGHSH, CDR2 LQKENI. Trimming cost V 1 base and J 3 bases; bases outside gene matches: 6. This CDR3 spans 15 amino acids. DNA for the CDR3: TGTGCCAGCTCACCACGTAGGGAGGGGAGCTACGAGCAGTACTTC. Its protein product is CASSPRREGSYEQYF. Variable domain in full (rest from reference TRBV18 and TRBJ2-7): NAGVMQNPRHLVRRRGQEARLRCSPMKGHSHVYWYRQLPEEGLKFMVYLQKENIIDESGMPKERFSAEFPKEGPSILRIQQVVRGDSAAYFCASSPRREGSYEQYFGPGTRLTVT.

This chain links TRBV4-1 with TRBJ2-5; D is undetermined. Germline loops: CDR1 MGHRA, CDR2 YSYEKL. V was cut by 2 bases and J by 1 base, with 8 bases left in between. The length of the CDR3 is 14 residues. As DNA, the CDR3 is TGCGCCAGCAGCCAAAGTCAGTTCCAAGAGACCCAGTACTTC. This encodes CASSQSQFQETQYF.

This chain connects TRBV28 to TRBJ1-5; 8 bases map to TRBD1. Germline V lookup: CDR1 MDHEN, CDR2 SYDVKM. CDR3 size: 17 residues. Unmatched junction bases numbered 10, after V lost 6 bases and J lost 0 bases. CDR3 DNA: TGTGCCAGCAGCCCCATGGGCCAGGGGGCTAGCAATCAGCCCCAGCATTTT. Translation gives CASSPMGQGASNQPQHF.

The V and J genes are TRBV2 and TRBJ2-3; 9 bases fit TRBD1. J was trimmed by 0 bases and V by 11 bases; bases with no gene match: 9. This CDR3 is 15 amino acids long. Germline assignment: CDR1 SNHLY and CDR2 FYNNEI. This CDR3 reads CASARDRESTDTQYF. The CDR3, as DNA: TGTGCCTCCGCTCGGGACAGGGAGAGCACAGATACGCAGTATTTT.

The chain combines TRBV6-1 with TRBJ2-3; 10 bases are a match to TRBD2. The CDR3 spans 18 residues. V lost 1 base and J lost 5; bases outside the gene matches: 12. Germline CDR1 and CDR2: MNHNS and SASEGT. The CDR3 DNA reads as TGTGCCAGCAGTGAAGATGGCCGGGAAGCGGGAGGGCGAGATACGCAGTATTTT. Amino acid sequence: CASSEDGREAGGRDTQYF.

The J gene is TRBJ2-4, the V gene TRBV19; 7 bases agree with TRBD1. The CDR3 runs to 17 residues. The trim removed 7 bases at V and 0 bases at J, leaving 12 bases unmatched. Germline CDR1 LNHDA, CDR2 SQIVND (reference sequence). The CDR3 sequence is CASTPTGDSLAKNIQYF. Written as DNA, the CDR3 is TGTGCCAGTACCCCCACCGGGGACAGTTTAGCCAAAAACATTCAGTACTTC.

CDR3 loop: CASSLATSGRVGEQFF. Here the CDR3 DNA reads TGCGCCAGCAGCTTGGCAACTAGCGGGAGGGTGGGTGAGCAGTTCTTC. The V call is TRBV5-1, the J call TRBJ2-1; 13 bases line up with TRBD2. The CDR3 consists of 16 residues. The J segment lost 9 bases and the V segment lost 0 bases, leaving 6 bases of the junction unmatched. From germline, CDR1 is SGHRS and CDR2 YFSETQ.

This clone was seen only a few times. The CDR3 spells CASSPGQDEKLFF. The CDR3 bases are TGTGCCAGCAGCCCTGGACAGGATGAAAAACTGTTTTTT. The chain carries TRBV6-6 and TRBJ1-4; 7 bases match TRBD1. Looked up from germline, CDR1 is MNHNY and CDR2 is SVGAGI (reference sequence). The CDR3 length is 13 residues. Trimming removed 6 bases from V and 6 bases from J; junction bases left unmatched: 4.

This chain connects TRBV19 to TRBJ1-1; D possibly corresponds to TRBD1 (5 bases). Germline CDR1 LNHDA, CDR2 SQIVND (reference sequence). The CDR3 has 13 residues. V dropped 6 bases and J dropped 4 bases, with 12 bases sitting between them. CDR3 residues: CASSDSYGTEAFF. The CDR3 DNA is TGTGCCAGTAGCGACAGTTACGGCACTGAAGCTTTCTTT.

The gene calls are TRBV29-1 and TRBJ1-1; 7 nucleotides align to TRBD1. From germline, CDR1 is SQVTM and CDR2 ANQGSEA. The CDR3 consists of 13 residues. Unmatched junction bases numbered 8, after V lost 5 bases and J lost 5 bases. Written as DNA, the CDR3 is TGCAGCGTTCTGACAGGGATAAGGACTGAAGCTTTCTTT. It specifies CSVLTGIRTEAFF.

The chain employs TRBV7-9 and TRBJ2-7, with 11 bases lining up with TRBD2. There are 19 residues in the CDR3. V lost 3 bases, J lost 4 bases, and 17 bases stayed unmatched. Germline V gives CDR1 SEHNR, CDR2 FQNEAQ (reference sequence). Written as DNA, the CDR3 is TGTGCCAGCAGCTTCGCACTGGCTAGCGGGGGGCCCTTTGGATACGAGCAGTACTTC. Translating it yields CASSFALASGGPFGYEQYF. The whole variable domain, remainder taken from reference TRBV7-9 and TRBJ2-7, is DTGVSQNPRHKITKRGQNVTFRCDPISEHNRLYWYRQTLGQGPEFLTYFQNEAQLEKSRLLSDRFSAERPKGSFSTLEIQRTEQGDSAMYLCASSFALASGGPFGYEQYFGPGTRLTVT.

This clone occurred a few times. The rearrangement joins TRBV6-5 to TRBJ2-5; the D gene is possibly TRBD2 (5 bases). The CDR3 is 13 residues long. Germline CDR1 reads MNHEY; CDR2 reads SVGAGI. V gave up 5 bases and J gave up 4 bases, with 11 bases separating them. CDR3 sequence reads: CASSQTAGETQYF. In DNA form, the CDR3 reads TGTGCCAGCAGTCAAACGGCGGGAGAGACCCAGTACTTC.

The rearrangement links TRBV18 to TRBJ2-3; no clear D. The CDR3 covers 13 residues. V dropped 4 bases and J dropped 3 bases, with 8 bases sitting between them. CDR1 and CDR2 from the germline V gene are KGHSH and LQKENI. Written as DNA, the CDR3 is TGTGCCAGCTCACAGACGGATACAGATACGCAGTATTTT. Encoded protein: CASSQTDTDTQYF.

The chain carries TRBV24-1 and TRBJ2-5; 9 bases fit TRBD2. Germline V gene data show CDR1 as KGHDR and CDR2 as SFDVKD. The CDR3 is 15 residues long. Trimming cost V 3 bases and J 5 bases; bases outside gene matches: 6. This CDR3 reads CATSDMVAGAETQYF. The CDR3 nucleotides read TGTGCCACCAGTGATATGGTAGCGGGAGCGGAGACCCAGTACTTC.

The chain carries TRBV30 and TRBJ2-3, with 9 positions matching TRBD2. Per the germline V gene, CDR1 is GTSNPN and CDR2 is SVGIG (reference sequence). V gave up 2 bases and J gave up 4 bases; unmatched junction bases: 10. The CDR3 runs to 16 residues. In DNA, the CDR3 is TGTGCCTGGAGTAGGGGGCTAGCGGGGCCGTCAGATACGCAGTATTTT. This translates into CAWSRGLAGPSDTQYF.

The rearrangement links TRBV5-1 to TRBJ2-7; 8 bases align to TRBD1. Germline-derived CDR1 and CDR2 are SGHRS and YFSETQ. The CDR3 totals 16 residues. The trim removed 0 bases at V and 7 bases at J, leaving 12 bases unmatched. The CDR3 here is CASSLAPAGGRGEQYF. For the CDR3, the DNA is TGCGCCAGCAGCTTGGCCCCCGCAGGGGGCCGGGGGGAGCAGTACTTC.

This chain joins TRBV9 and TRBJ1-1, with 7 nucleotides matching TRBD1. The CDR3 is 13 amino acids. The junction had 4 bases not matched to a gene; V was cut back by 3 bases and J by 5 bases. Germline V gene lookup returns CDR1 SGDLS and CDR2 YYNGEE. The CDR3 DNA reads as TGTGCCAGCAGCGCCACAGGGGTGACTGAAGCTTTCTTT. Its translation: CASSATGVTEAFF.

The table lists this clone with a few counts. The rearrangement joins TRBV5-5 to TRBJ1-1; D gene unclear. Germline V gives CDR1 SGHKS, CDR2 YYEKEE (reference sequence). Trimming removed 5 bases from V and 1 base from J, with 6 bases in between. The CDR3 runs 12 residues. The CDR3 region is CASRGPNTEAFF. CDR3 DNA: TGTGCCAGCAGAGGGCCGAACACTGAAGCTTTCTTT.

This sequence joins TRBV4-2 and TRBJ1-2; D not certain. The CDR3 is 15 amino acids. In germline, CDR1 is LGHNA, CDR2 YNFKEQ. The V gene lost 7 bases and the J gene lost 4 bases, with 19 bases spanning the gap. The CDR3 sequence: CASTPQVATSYGYTF. In DNA, the CDR3 is TGTGCCAGCACCCCCCAAGTGGCGACCAGCTATGGCTACACCTTC.

The chain joins TRBV2 to TRBJ1-2; unclear D gene. Germline CDR1 is SNHLY and CDR2 is FYNNEI. Trimming cost V 0 bases and J 0 bases, with 8 bases left between them. The CDR3 runs 15 residues. CDR3 loop: CASSEASGTNYGYTF. CDR3 sequence (DNA): TGTGCCAGCAGTGAAGCGTCGGGGACTAACTATGGCTACACCTTC.

The chain couples TRBV28 to TRBJ1-1; possible D gene TRBD1, 5 bases. CDR3 size: 14 residues. CDR1 MDHEN and CDR2 SYDVKM come from the germline V gene. Trimming pared 3 bases from V and 5 bases from J, leaving 13 bases between. The CDR3 reads CASSFLGGRTEAFF. DNA of the CDR3: TGTGCCAGCAGTTTTCTTGGGGGAAGGACTGAAGCTTTCTTT. Full variable domain (missing parts from reference TRBV28 and TRBJ1-1): DVKVTQSSRYLVKRTGEKVFLECVQDMDHENMFWYRQDPGLGLRLIYFSYDVKMKEKGDIPEGYSVSREKKERFSLILESASTNQTSMYLCASSFLGGRTEAFFGQGTRLTVV.

This sequence joins TRBV21-1 and TRBJ1-5; the table's D call of TRBD1 was not tested on the DNA. TRBV21-1 is annotated as a pseudogene. This CDR3 contains 14 residues. CDR3: CASSKDRESKPQHF. The CDR3 coding sequence is TGTGCCAGCAGCAAAGACAGGGAGTCGAAGCCCCAGCATTTT.

The J gene is TRBJ1-4, the V gene TRBV13; D gene unclear. The CDR3 has 14 amino acids. Germline CDR1 and CDR2: PRHDT and FYEKMQ (reference sequence). With 4 bases removed from V and 8 bases from J, the gap between germline ends came to 14 bases. The DNA of the CDR3 is TGTGCCAGCAGCTCGCGGACGGGTTTAGAAAAACTGTTTTTT. It translates to CASSSRTGLEKLFF.

The rearrangement joins TRBV27 to TRBJ1-6; perhaps TRBD1 as D (6 bases). The CDR3 totals 15 residues. V was cut by 6 bases and J by 6 bases, with 15 bases left in between. CDR1 and CDR2 from the germline V gene are MNHEY and SMNVEV (reference sequence). CDR3 residues: CASRWTEDFNSPLHF. DNA of the CDR3: TGTGCCAGCAGATGGACAGAGGATTTTAATTCACCCCTCCACTTT.

V is TRBV7-8 and J is TRBJ1-1; D ambiguous. V was clipped by 1 base and J by 2 bases, with 8 bases between them. Germline V gene sequence: CDR1 SGHVS, CDR2 FQNEAQ. There are 14 residues in the CDR3. The CDR3 here is CASSLEDFNTEAFF. The CDR3, as DNA: TGTGCCAGCAGCTTAGAGGACTTTAACACTGAAGCTTTCTTT. The whole variable domain, filled in from reference TRBV7-8 and TRBJ1-1, reads GAGVSQSPRYKVAKRGQDVALRCDPISGHVSLFWYQQALGQGPEFLTYFQNEAQLDKSGLPSDRFFAERPEGSVSTLKIQRTQQEDSAVYLCASSLEDFNTEAFFGQGTRLTVV.

V gene TRBV7-9 combines with J gene TRBJ2-1; D is ambiguous. Looked up from germline, CDR1 is SEHNR and CDR2 is FQNEAQ (reference sequence). The CDR3 is 17 amino acids. V lost 0 bases and J lost 9, with 21 bases in between. The CDR3 sequence is CASSLATVTAGVSEQFF. In DNA form, the CDR3 reads TGTGCCAGCAGCTTAGCGACGGTGACGGCTGGAGTAAGTGAGCAGTTCTTC.

The chain uses TRBV25-1 and TRBJ1-6; weak D call: TRBD1 (5 bases). Germline CDR1 and CDR2: MGHDK and SYGVNS. The CDR3 contains 13 residues. Trimming left V 8 bases short and J 8 bases short, with 13 bases between. Here the CDR3 reads CASSGQGYSPLHF. The CDR3 DNA sequence: TGTGCCAGCTCGGGTCAGGGATATTCACCCCTCCACTTT.

This chain connects TRBV30 to TRBJ2-7; 7 nucleotides align to TRBD2. Looked up from germline, CDR1 is GTSNPN and CDR2 is SVGIG (reference sequence). This CDR3 has 12 amino acids. J was trimmed by 5 bases and V by 6 bases; bases with no gene match: 7. CDR3 amino acids: CACLGGFDEQYF. CDR3 nucleotide sequence: TGTGCCTGCCTCGGGGGGTTCGACGAGCAGTACTTC.

The V and J genes are TRBV19 and TRBJ2-6; TRBD2 is a possible D gene (6 bases). In germline, CDR1 is LNHDA, CDR2 SQIVND (reference sequence). This CDR3 is built from 17 residues. V lost 7 bases to trimming and J lost 4 bases, with 20 bases between them. CDR3 nucleotide sequence: TGTGCCAGTACCGGGGGATTCCTCGCCTGGGGGGCCAACGTCCTGACTTTC. It yields the protein CASTGGFLAWGANVLTF.